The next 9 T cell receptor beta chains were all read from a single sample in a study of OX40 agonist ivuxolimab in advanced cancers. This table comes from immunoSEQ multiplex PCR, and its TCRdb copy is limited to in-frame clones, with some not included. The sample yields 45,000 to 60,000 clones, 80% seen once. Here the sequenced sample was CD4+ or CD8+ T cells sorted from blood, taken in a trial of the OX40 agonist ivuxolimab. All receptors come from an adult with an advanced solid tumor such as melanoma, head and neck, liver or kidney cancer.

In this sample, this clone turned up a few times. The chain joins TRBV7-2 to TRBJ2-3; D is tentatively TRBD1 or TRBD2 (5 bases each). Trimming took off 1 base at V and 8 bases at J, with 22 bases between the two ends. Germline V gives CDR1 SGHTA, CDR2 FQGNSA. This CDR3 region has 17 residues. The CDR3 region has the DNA TGTGCCAGCAGCTTAGGGGGCAGGGCGGGTGCCAAGGGTACGCAGTATTTT. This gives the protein CASSLGGRAGAKGTQYF.

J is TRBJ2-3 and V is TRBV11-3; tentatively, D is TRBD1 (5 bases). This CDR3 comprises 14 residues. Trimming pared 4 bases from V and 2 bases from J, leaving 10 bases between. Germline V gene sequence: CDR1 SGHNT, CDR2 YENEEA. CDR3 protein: CASSSRQNTDTQYF. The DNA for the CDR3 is TGTGCCAGCAGCTCCCGACAGAACACAGATACGCAGTATTTT.

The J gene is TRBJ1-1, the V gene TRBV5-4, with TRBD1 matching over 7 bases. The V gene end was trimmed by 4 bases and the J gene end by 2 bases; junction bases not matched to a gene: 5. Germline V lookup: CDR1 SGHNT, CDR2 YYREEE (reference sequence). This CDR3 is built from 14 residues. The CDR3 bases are TGTGCCAGCAGCCGGACAGGAACAAACACTGAAGCTTTCTTT. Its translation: CASSRTGTNTEAFF.

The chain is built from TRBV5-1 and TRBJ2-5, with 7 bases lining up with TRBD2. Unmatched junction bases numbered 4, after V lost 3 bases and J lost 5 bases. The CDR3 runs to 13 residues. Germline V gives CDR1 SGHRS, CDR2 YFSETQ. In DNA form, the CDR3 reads TGCGCCAGCAGCTGGCGGGAGTGGGAGACCCAGTACTTC. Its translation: CASSWREWETQYF.

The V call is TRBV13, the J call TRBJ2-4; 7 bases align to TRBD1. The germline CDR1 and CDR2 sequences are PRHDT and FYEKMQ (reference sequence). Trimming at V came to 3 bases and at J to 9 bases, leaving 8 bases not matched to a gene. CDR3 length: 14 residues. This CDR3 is CASSLGTGDPIQYF. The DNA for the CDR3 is TGTGCCAGCAGCTTGGGCACAGGGGATCCCATTCAGTACTTC.

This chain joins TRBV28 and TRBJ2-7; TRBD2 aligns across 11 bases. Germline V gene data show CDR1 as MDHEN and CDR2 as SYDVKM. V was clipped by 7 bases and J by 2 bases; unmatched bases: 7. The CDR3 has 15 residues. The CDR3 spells CASTQGLAVTYEQYF. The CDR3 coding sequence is TGTGCCAGCACCCAGGGACTAGCGGTTACCTACGAGCAGTACTTC. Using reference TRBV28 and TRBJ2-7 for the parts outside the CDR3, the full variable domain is DVKVTQSSRYLVKRTGEKVFLECVQDMDHENMFWYRQDPGLGLRLIYFSYDVKMKEKGDIPEGYSVSREKKERFSLILESASTNQTSMYLCASTQGLAVTYEQYFGPGTRLTVT.

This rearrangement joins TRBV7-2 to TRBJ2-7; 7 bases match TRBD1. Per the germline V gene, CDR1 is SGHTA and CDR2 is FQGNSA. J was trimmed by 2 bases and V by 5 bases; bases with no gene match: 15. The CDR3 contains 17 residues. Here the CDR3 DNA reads TGTGCCAGCAGCCCCCGACCCGGACAGGCGATGGCCTACGAGCAGTACTTC. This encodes CASSPRPGQAMAYEQYF.

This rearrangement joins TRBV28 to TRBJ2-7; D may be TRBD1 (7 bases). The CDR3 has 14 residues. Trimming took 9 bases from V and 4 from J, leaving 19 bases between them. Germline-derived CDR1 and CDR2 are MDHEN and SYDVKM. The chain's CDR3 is CARSSATGRYEQYF. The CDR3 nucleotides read TGTGCCAGAAGCAGTGCGACAGGGAGGTACGAGCAGTACTTC.

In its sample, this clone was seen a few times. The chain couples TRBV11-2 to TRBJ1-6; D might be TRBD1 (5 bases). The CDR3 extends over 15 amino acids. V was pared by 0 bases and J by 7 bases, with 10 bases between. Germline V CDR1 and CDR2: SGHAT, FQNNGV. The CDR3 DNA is TGTGCCAGCAGCTTAGAAGGCAGGGTGAATTCACCCCTCCACTTT. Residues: CASSLEGRVNSPLHF.